Sequencing of this T cell receptor beta chain was carried out in a study of T cells in Graves' hyperthyroidism and ophthalmopathy. Study summary: Peripheral blood samples were taken at initial diagnosis, prior to any treatment.

Broader study findings: Peripheral blood also featured most of the thyroid clonotypes expanded above 0.001.

This clonotype has at least ten counts. Antigen unknown. Fresh peripheral blood, roughly 9.3 ml, was the source of the PBMCs. This CDR3 has 15 amino acids. The J segment lost 0 bases and the V segment lost 4 bases, leaving 5 bases of the junction unmatched. CDR1 is SEHNR, CDR2 FQNEAQ, per germline (reference sequence). Amplification yielded TCR beta CDR3 regions, with RNA transcripts as the source. The study used the HTBI primer set for a first-round RT-PCR of the TCR CDR3. TCRdb fed the multiplex PCR reads into MiXCR, producing one record per CDR3 protein. There are about 620,000 distinct CDR3 sequences in the sample; around 15% occur only once, and 3.8% lies in the top ten.

Material: blood. The clonotype originates from a woman aged 25 to 39 with Graves' hyperthyroidism. The V and J genes are TRBV7-9 and TRBJ1-1; 7 nucleotides agree with TRBD1. CDR3 region: CASSSTGTVNTEAFF. The DNA for the CDR3 is TGTGCCAGCAGCTCTACCGGGACAGTGAACACTGAAGCTTTCTTT.